A single T cell receptor (beta chain) is shown here with its context. HTBI primers from iRepertoire and Arm-PCR of CDR3 regions yielded the TCR beta libraries. From the multiplex PCR reads, TCRdb called clonotypes with MiXCR, one entry per CDR3 protein. The sample lists 450,000 to 600,000 distinct CDR3 sequences; approximately 15% were seen once. The sample originates from a study of regulatory T cells in long-lasting Graves disease. Time point meaning: newly diagnosed GD, antithyroid drugs for less than 3 months. Extracted PBMC RNA gave rise to the TCR library. The germline V gene has CDR1 LNHDA and CDR2 SQIVND (reference sequence). CDR3 length: 13 residues. V was pared by 1 base and J by 4 bases, with 5 bases between. These same records also appear under a second study, on T cells in Graves' hyperthyroidism and ophthalmopathy.

This chain links TRBV19 with TRBJ2-1; D unclear. Sequenced here: peripheral blood mononuclear cells (PBMCs), sampled at new diagnosis, from a patient treated with antithyroid drugs. This clonotype originated in a man younger than 40 with Graves disease. The DNA for the CDR3 is TGTGCCAGTAGTATAGCCGTGTACAATGAGCAGTTCTTC. This sequence encodes CASSIAVYNEQFF.